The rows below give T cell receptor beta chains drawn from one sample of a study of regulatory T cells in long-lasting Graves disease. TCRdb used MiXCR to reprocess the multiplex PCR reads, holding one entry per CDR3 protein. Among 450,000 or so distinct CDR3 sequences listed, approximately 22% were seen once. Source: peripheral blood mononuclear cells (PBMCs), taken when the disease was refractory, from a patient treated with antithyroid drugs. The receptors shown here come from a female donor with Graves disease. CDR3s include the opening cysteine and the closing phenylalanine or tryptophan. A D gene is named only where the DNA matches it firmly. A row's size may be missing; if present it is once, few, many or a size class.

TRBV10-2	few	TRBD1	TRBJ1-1	CASTSGQGGNTEAFF	TGCGCCAGCACATCCGGACAGGGCGGGAACACTGAAGCTTTCTTT
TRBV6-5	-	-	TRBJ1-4	CASSYSPQPGRFLTNEKLFF	TGTGCCAGCAGTTACTCGCCGCAGCCCGGAAGGTTTCTAACTAATGAAAAACTGTTTTTT
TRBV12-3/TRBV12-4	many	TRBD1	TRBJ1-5	CASSEQGARFQPQHF	TGTGCCAGCAGCGAGCAGGGGGCTCGGTTTCAGCCCCAGCATTTT
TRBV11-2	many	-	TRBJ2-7	CASSLVSYGDSYEQYF	TGTGCCAGCAGCTTAGTTTCATACGGGGACTCCTACGAGCAGTACTTC
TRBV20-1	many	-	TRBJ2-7	CSARDETNGLRNEQYF	TGCAGTGCTAGAGACGAGACTAACGGTCTCCGGAACGAGCAGTACTTC
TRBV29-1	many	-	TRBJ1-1	CSVDLVTEAFF	TGCAGCGTTGATTTGGTCACTGAAGCTTTCTTT
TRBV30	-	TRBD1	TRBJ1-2	CAWTQGAGYTF	TGTGCCTGGACCCAGGGGGCGGGCTACACCTTC
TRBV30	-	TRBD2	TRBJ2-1	CAWRGTSGKDNEQFF	TGTGCCTGGAGGGGGACTAGCGGCAAGGACAATGAGCAGTTCTTC
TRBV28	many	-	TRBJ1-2	CASSSGGAVYYGYTF	TGTGCCAGCAGTTCCGGGGGGGCAGTTTACTATGGCTACACCTTC
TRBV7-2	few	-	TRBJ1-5	CASSQQWGGNQPQHF	TGTGCCAGCAGCCAACAGTGGGGCGGCAATCAGCCCCAGCATTTT
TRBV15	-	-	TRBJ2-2	CATGGRYTGELFF	TGTGCCACCGGGGGGCGGTACACCGGGGAGCTGTTTTTT
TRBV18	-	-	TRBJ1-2	CAPPGLGQNYGYTF	TGTGCCCCGCCGGGGTTAGGACAGAACTATGGCTACACCTTC
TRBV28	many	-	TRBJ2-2	CASSLDPNTGELFF	TGTGCCAGCAGCTTAGACCCGAACACCGGGGAGCTGTTTTTT
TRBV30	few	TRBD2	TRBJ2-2	CAWRLATGELFF	TGTGCCTGGCGACTAGCTACCGGGGAGCTGTTTTTT
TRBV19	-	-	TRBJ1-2	CASSSRQRDPSFGYTF	TGTGCCAGTAGTAGTCGACAGCGAGATCCCTCCTTTGGCTACACCTTC
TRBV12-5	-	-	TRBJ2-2	CASGLGGNTGELFF	TGTGCTAGTGGTTTAGGGGGTAACACCGGGGAGCTGTTTTTT
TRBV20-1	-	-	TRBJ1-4	CSARQFNEKLFF	TGCAGTGCTAGACAGTTTAATGAAAAACTGTTTTTT
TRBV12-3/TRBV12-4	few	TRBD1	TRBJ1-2	CASRRTGSLYGYTF	TGTGCCAGCAGACGGACAGGGAGCCTCTATGGCTACACCTTC
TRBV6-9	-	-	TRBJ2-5	CASSYGRPSEETQYF	TGTGCCAGCAGTTATGGAAGGCCCTCAGAAGAGACCCAGTACTTC
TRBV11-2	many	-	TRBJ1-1	CASSLAAAEAFF	TGTGCCAGCAGCTTAGCGGCAGCTGAAGCTTTCTTT
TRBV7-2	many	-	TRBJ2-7	CASTGGPQNEQYF	TGTGCCAGCACGGGCGGCCCTCAGAACGAGCAGTACTTC
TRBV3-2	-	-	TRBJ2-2	CASSQDRANTGELFF	TGTGCCAGCAGCCAAGACAGGGCGAACACCGGGGAGCTGTTTTTT